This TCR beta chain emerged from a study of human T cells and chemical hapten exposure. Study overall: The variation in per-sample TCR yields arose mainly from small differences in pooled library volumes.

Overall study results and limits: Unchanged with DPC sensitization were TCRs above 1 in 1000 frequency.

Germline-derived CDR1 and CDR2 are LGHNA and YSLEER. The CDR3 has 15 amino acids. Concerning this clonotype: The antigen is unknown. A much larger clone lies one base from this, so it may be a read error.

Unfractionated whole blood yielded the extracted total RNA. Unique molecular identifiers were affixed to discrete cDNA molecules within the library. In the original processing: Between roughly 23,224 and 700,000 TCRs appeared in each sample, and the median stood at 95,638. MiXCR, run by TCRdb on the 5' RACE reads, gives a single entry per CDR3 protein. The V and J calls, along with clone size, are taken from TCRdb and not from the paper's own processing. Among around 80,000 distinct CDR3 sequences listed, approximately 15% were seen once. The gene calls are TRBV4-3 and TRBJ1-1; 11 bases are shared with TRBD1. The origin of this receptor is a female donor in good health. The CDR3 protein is CTSSHRTGGASEAFF. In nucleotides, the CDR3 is TGCACCAGCAGCCACAGGACAGGGGGCGCCTCTGAAGCTTTCTTT.